This T cell receptor (beta chain) stems from a study of response to subunit inactivated influenza vaccine. Findings and caveats of the study: Every seasonal influenza vaccination brings in few new T cells, the authors suggested.

Note on this clonotype: Its antigen is unidentified.

TCRdb itself ran the RT-PCR reads through MiXCR, one entry per CDR3 protein. Altogether 750,000 to 850,000 distinct CDR3 sequences are present, roughly 18% being singletons, with the ten largest covering about a tenth. Per the germline V gene, CDR1 is DFQATT and CDR2 is SNEGSKA (reference sequence). The CDR3 extends over 17 amino acids. Trimming took 0 bases from V and 3 from J, leaving 21 bases between them. V gene TRBV20-1 combines with J gene TRBJ2-7; D possibly matches TRBD1 or TRBD2 (6 bases each). The input for sequencing was PBMCs from blood, taken around 5 days after vaccination. This TCR was recovered from a man between 45 and 60 years old who received an inactivated influenza vaccine. In nucleotides, the CDR3 is TGCAGTGCTAGAGATCGGGGGCTAGCGAATTACTACTACGAGCAGTACTTC. It yields the protein CSARDRGLANYYYEQYF.